This T cell receptor (beta chain) came from a study of technical replicates of blood from a handful of donors. Germline CDR1 SGHRS, CDR2 YFSETQ. There are 15 residues in the CDR3. The V gene lost 4 bases and the J gene lost 6 bases, with 17 bases spanning the gap. Produced via immunoSEQ multiplex PCR; TCRdb's table is partial and in-frame only. The repertoire includes approximately 88,000 clones, roughly 93% of them detected once, and more than 0.2% sits in the top ten. The V gene is TRBV5-1, the J gene TRBJ2-1, with D possibly TRBD2 on 6 matching bases. Sequenced: T cells isolated from PBMCs. The sequence was collected from a human donor in good health. CDR3: CASSADGGTPNEQFF. The CDR3 DNA reads TGCGCCAGCAGCGCAGACGGAGGGACCCCCAATGAGCAGTTCTTC. Together with reference TRBV5-1 and TRBJ2-1, the CDR3 gives the full variable domain: KAGVTQTPRYLIKTRGQQVTLSCSPISGHRSVSWYQQTPGQGLQFLFEYFSETQRNKGNFPGRFSGRQFSNSRSEMNVSTLELGDSALYLCASSADGGTPNEQFFGPGTRLTVL.